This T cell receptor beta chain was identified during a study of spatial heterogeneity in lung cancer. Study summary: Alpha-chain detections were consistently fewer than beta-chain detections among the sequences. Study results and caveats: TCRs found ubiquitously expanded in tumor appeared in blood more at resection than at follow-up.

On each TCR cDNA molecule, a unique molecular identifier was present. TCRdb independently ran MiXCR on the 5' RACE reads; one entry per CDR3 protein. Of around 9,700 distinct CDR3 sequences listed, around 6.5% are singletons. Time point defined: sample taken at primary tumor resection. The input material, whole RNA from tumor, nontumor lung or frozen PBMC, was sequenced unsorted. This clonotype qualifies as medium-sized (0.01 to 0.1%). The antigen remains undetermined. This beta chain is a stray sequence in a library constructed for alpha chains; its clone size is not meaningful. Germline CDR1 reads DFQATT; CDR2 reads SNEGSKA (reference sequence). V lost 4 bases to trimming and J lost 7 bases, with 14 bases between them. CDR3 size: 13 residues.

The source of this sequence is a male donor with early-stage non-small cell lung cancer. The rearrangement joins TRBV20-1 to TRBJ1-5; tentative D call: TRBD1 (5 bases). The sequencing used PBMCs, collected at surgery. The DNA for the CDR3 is TGCAGTGCTACCAGGGTGCGAGGCCAGCCCCAGCATTTT. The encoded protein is CSATRVRGQPQHF.